This TCR beta chain was retrieved from a study of blood T cells in healthy people across ages. A J-beta primer mix and a sample-barcoded 5' primer were used in a second PCR of roughly 6 to 11 cycles. One entry per CDR3 protein, called by TCRdb with MiXCR from the 5' RACE reads. The sample contains about 1.8 million distinct CDR3 sequences, less than 50% of which appear only once. The sample consisted of blood. The clonotype originates from a woman in her 40s in good health.

The CDR3: CASSLGAGDEPQHF. The CDR3 nucleotides are TGCGCCAGCAGCTTGGGAGCAGGGGATGAGCCCCAGCATTTT. The V call is TRBV5-1, the J call TRBJ1-5; a weak D match, TRBD1 (6 bases). The CDR3 length is 14 residues. Germline CDR1 is SGHRS and CDR2 is YFSETQ. The ends were cut back, 0 bases at V and 8 bases at J, with 12 bases in the middle.